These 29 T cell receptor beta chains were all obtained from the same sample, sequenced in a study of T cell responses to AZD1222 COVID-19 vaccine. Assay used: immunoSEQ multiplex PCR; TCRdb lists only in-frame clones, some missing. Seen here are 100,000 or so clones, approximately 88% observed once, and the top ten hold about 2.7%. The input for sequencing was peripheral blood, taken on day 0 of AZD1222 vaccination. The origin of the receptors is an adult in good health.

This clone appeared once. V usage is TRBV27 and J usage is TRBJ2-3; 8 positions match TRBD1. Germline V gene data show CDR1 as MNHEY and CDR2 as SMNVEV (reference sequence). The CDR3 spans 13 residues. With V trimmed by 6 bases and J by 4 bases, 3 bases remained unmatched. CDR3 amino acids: CASRPGGADTQYF. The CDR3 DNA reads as TGTGCCAGCAGGCCAGGGGGCGCAGATACGCAGTATTTT.

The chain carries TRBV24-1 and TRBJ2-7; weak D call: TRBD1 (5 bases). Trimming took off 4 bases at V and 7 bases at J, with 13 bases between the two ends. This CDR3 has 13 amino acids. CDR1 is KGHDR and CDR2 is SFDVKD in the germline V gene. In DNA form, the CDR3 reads TGTGCCACCAGTGACCCCCTGCGACAGGAGCAGTACTTC. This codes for CATSDPLRQEQYF.

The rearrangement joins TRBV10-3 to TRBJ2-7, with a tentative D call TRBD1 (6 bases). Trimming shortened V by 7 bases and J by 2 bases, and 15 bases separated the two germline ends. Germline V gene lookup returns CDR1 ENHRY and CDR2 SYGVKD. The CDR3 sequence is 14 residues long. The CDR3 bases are TGTGCCATCATAGGGCAGGGGTTCACCTACGAGCAGTACTTC. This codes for CAIIGQGFTYEQYF.

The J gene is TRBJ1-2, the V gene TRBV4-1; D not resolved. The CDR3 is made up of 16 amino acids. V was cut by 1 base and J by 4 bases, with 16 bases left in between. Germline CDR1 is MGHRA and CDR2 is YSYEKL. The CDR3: CASSQVLAQIPYGYTF. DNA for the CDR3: TGCGCCAGCAGCCAAGTCCTGGCACAGATTCCCTATGGCTACACCTTC.

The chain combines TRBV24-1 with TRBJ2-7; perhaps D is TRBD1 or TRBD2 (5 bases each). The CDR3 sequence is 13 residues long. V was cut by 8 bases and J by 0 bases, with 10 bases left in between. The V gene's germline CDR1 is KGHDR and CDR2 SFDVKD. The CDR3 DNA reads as TGTGCCACCACCGGGGCAGGCTCCTACGAGCAGTACTTC. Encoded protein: CATTGAGSYEQYF.

The DNA for the CDR3 is TGTGCCAGCACCCCGGGACAGGGAAGCAATCAGCCCCAGCATTTT. This codes for CASTPGQGSNQPQHF. The V gene is TRBV5-5, the J gene TRBJ1-5, with 9 nucleotides matching TRBD1. The CDR3 runs 15 residues. V trimming: 6 bases; J trimming: 1 base; junction bases outside the gene matches: 5. Germline V CDR1 and CDR2: SGHKS, YYEKEE (reference sequence).

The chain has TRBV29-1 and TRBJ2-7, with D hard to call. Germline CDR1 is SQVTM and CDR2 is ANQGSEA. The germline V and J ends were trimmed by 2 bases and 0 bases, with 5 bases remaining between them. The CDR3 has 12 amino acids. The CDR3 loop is CSVESRSYEQYF. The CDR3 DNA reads TGCAGCGTTGAATCCCGCTCCTACGAGCAGTACTTC.

CDR3 sequence: CASSQDRVGGRWNIQYF. DNA for the CDR3: TGCGCCAGCAGCCAAGATAGAGTCGGCGGGAGGTGGAACATTCAGTACTTC. J is TRBJ2-4 and V is TRBV4-3; 8 nucleotides line up with TRBD2. This CDR3 has 17 amino acids. The germline gives CDR1 LGHNA, CDR2 YSLEER. With 0 bases clipped from V and 7 bases from J, the junction kept 11 bases outside the gene matches.

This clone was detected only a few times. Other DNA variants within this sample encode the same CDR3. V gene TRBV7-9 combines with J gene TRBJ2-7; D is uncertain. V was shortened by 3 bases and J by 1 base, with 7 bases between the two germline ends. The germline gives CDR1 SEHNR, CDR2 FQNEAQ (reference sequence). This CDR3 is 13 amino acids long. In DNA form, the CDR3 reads TGTGCCAGCAGCTTCAGCAGTTCCTACGAGCAGTACTTC. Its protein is CASSFSSSYEQYF.

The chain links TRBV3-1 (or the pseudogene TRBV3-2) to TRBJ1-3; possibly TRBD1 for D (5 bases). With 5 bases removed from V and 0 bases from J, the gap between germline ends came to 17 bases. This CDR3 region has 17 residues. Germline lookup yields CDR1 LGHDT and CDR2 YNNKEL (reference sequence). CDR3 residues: CASSSRDRRTSGNTIYF. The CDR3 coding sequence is TGTGCCAGCAGCTCTAGGGACCGCAGGACCTCTGGAAACACCATATATTTT.

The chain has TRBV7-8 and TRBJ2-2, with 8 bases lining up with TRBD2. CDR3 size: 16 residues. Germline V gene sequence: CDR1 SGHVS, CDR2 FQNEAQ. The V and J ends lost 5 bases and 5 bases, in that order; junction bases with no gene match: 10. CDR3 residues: CASSVSAGGRTGELFF. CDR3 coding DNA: TGTGCCAGCAGCGTTAGCGCGGGAGGACGAACCGGGGAGCTGTTTTTT. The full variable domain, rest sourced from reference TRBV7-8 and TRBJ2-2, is GAGVSQSPRYKVAKRGQDVALRCDPISGHVSLFWYQQALGQGPEFLTYFQNEAQLDKSGLPSDRFFAERPEGSVSTLKIQRTQQEDSAVYLCASSVSAGGRTGELFFGEGSRLTVL.

CDR3 sequence: CASSRTPGDTQYF. CDR3 in DNA: TGTGCCAGCAGTCGAACCCCCGGGGATACGCAGTATTTT. The chain combines TRBV3-1 (or the pseudogene TRBV3-2) with TRBJ2-3; no reliable D call. This CDR3 is built from 13 residues. Germline CDR1 reads LGHDT; CDR2 reads YNNKEL (reference sequence). Deletions cut 6 bases from V and 6 bases from J, with 13 bases between.

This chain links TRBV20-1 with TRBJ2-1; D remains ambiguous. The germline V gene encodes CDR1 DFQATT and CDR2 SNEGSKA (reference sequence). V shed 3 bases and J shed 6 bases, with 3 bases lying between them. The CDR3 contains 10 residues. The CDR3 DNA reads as TGCAGTGCTAGTGCCAATGAGCAGTTCTTC. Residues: CSASANEQFF.

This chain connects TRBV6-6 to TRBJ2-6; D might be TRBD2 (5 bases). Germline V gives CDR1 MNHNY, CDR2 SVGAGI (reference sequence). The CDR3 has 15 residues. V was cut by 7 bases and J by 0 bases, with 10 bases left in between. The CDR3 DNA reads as TGTGCCAGCACTCGGGGTGGCTCTGGGGCCAACGTCCTGACTTTC. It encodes CASTRGGSGANVLTF.

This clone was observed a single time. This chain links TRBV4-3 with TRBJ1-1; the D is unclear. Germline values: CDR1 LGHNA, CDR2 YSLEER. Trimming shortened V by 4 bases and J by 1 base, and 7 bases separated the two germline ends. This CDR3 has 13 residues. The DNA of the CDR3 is TGCGCCAGCAGCCTACGGGGGAACACTGAAGCTTTCTTT. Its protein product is CASSLRGNTEAFF.

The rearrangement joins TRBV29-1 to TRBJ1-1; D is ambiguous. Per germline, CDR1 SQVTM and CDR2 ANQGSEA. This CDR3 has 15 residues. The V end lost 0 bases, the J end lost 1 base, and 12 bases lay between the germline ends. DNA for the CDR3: TGCAGCGTTGAAGACCCGCTCTCTCCGAACACTGAAGCTTTCTTT. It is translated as CSVEDPLSPNTEAFF.

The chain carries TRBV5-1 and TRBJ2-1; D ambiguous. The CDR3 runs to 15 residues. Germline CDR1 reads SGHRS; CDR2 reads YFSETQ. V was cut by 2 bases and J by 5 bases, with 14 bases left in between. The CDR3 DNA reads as TGCGCCAGCAGCTTAAGGGTTGTTACAGACAATGAGCAGTTCTTC. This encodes CASSLRVVTDNEQFF.

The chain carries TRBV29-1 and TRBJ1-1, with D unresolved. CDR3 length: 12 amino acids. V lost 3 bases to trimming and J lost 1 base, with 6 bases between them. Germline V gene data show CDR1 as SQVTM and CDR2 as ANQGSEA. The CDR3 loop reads CSVDQWNTEAFF. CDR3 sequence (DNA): TGCAGCGTTGACCAGTGGAACACTGAAGCTTTCTTT.

Written as DNA, the CDR3 is TGTGCCAGTAGTATATCTGCGCAGCCCCAGCATTTT. Translation gives CASSISAQPQHF. V usage is TRBV19 and J usage is TRBJ1-5; D gene unclear. Germline V lookup: CDR1 LNHDA, CDR2 SQIVND (reference sequence). The V and J ends lost 2 bases and 7 bases respectively, with 6 bases between them. The CDR3 runs to 12 residues.

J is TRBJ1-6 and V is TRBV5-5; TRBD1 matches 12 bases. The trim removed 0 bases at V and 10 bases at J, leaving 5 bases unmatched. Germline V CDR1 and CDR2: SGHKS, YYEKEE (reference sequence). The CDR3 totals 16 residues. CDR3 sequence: CASSLEGQGAGSPLHF. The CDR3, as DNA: TGTGCCAGCAGCTTGGAGGGACAGGGGGCAGGGTCACCCCTCCACTTT.

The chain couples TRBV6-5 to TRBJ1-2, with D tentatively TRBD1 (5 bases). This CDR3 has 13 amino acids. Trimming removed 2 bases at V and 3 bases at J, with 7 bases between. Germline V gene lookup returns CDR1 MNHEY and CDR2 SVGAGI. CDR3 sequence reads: CASSYQGYYGYTF. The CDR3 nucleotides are TGTGCCAGCAGTTACCAGGGTTACTATGGCTACACCTTC.

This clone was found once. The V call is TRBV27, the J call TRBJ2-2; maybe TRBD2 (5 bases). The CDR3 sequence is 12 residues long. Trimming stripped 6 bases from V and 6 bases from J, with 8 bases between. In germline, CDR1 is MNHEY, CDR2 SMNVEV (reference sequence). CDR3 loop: CASRDFPGELFF. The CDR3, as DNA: TGTGCCAGCAGGGACTTTCCCGGGGAGCTGTTTTTT.

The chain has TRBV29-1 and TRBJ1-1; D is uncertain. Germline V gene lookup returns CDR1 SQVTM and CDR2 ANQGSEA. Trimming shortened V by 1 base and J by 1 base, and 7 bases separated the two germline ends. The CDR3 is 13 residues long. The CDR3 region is CSVEVAANTEAFF. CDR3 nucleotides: TGCAGCGTTGAAGTAGCGGCGAACACTGAAGCTTTCTTT.

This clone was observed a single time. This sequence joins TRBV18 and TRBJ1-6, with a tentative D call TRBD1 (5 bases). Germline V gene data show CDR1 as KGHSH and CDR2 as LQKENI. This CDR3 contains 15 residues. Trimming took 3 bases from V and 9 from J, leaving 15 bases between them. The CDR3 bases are TGTGCCAGCTCACCGACAGAGGGGAGGGGTTCACCCCTCCACTTT. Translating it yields CASSPTEGRGSPLHF.

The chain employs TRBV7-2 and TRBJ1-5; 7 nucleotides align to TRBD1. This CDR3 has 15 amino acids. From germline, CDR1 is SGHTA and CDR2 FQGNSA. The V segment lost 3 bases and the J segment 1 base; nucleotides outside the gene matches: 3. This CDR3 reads CASSLQGGSNQPQHF. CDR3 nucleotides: TGTGCCAGCAGCTTGCAGGGGGGAAGCAATCAGCCCCAGCATTTT.

The CDR3 spells CASSGQSHEQYF. The CDR3 nucleotides are TGTGCCAGCAGTGGACAGAGCCACGAGCAGTACTTC. The chain carries TRBV25-1 and TRBJ2-7, with D tentatively TRBD1 (5 bases). V was pared by 4 bases and J by 5 bases, with 9 bases between. CDR3 length equals 12 residues. The germline V gene encodes CDR1 MGHDK and CDR2 SYGVNS.

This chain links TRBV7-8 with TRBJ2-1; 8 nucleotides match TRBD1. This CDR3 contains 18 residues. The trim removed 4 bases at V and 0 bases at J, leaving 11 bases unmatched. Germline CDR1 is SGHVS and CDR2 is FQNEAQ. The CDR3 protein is CASSWTGTLQSSYNEQFF. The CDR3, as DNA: TGTGCCAGCAGCTGGACAGGGACCTTACAGAGCTCCTACAATGAGCAGTTCTTC.

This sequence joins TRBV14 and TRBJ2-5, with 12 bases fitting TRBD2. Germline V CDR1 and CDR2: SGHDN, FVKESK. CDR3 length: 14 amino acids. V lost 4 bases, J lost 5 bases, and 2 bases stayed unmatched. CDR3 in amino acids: CASSPGLAGETQYF. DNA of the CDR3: TGTGCCAGCAGCCCTGGACTAGCGGGGGAGACCCAGTACTTC.

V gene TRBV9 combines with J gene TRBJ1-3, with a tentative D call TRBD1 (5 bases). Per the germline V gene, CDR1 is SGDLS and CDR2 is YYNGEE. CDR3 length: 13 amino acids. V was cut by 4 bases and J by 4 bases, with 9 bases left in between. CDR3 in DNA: TGTGCCAGCAGCCCAGGGCACGGAAACACCATATATTTT. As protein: CASSPGHGNTIYF.